The next 15 T cell receptor beta chains were all read from a single sample in a study of T-cell reconstitution after alpha-beta-depleted transplantation in children. Whole-study results and caveats: By one year post-transplant, T-cell counts and diversity largely arose from T cells that were newly produced.

Construction of the TCRbeta library involved unique molecular identifiers. TCRdb passed the PCR reads through MiXCR, listing each CDR3 protein once. The sample yields about 300,000 distinct CDR3 sequences, roughly 7.8% seen once. These receptors have no identified antigens. The input for sequencing was peripheral blood, taken 360 days after TCRalphabeta/CD19-depleted stem cell transplant. The receptor set was obtained from a female patient aged 2-15 years who had a stem cell transplant for Fanconi anemia, so the T cells may come from the graft donor.

In this sample, this clonotype turned up many times. The chain combines TRBV5-1 with TRBJ2-1; 9 bases fit TRBD2. The CDR3 spans 15 residues. Germline trimming cut 0 bases from V and 9 bases from J; bases unmatched to any gene: 7. Germline lookup yields CDR1 SGHRS and CDR2 YFSETQ. This chain's CDR3 is CASSLALAGVIEQFF. CDR3 DNA sequence: TGCGCCAGCAGCTTGGCGTTAGCGGGAGTTATTGAGCAGTTCTTC.

This clonotype was picked up many times. The genes are TRBV9 and TRBJ2-7; no firm D call. Trimming shortened V by 0 bases and J by 7 bases, and 14 bases separated the two germline ends. The CDR3 is 14 amino acids. Germline V lookup: CDR1 SGDLS, CDR2 YYNGEE. DNA of the CDR3: TGTGCCAGCAGCGTAGTTAAAGGGTCCTCGGAGCAGTACTTC. Translation: CASSVVKGSSEQYF.

The J gene is TRBJ1-2, the V gene TRBV27; no clear D gene. The CDR3 has 17 residues. With 7 bases removed from V and 4 bases from J, the gap between germline ends came to 25 bases. Germline V lookup: CDR1 MNHEY, CDR2 SMNVEV (reference sequence). CDR3: CASTPFEDSIPLYGYTF. The CDR3 nucleotides read TGTGCCAGCACCCCATTTGAGGACTCAATCCCCCTCTATGGCTACACCTTC.

This clonotype was detected many times. The J gene is TRBJ2-5, the V gene TRBV12-3 or TRBV12-4, with 12 nucleotides matching TRBD2. The CDR3 contains 17 residues. The V gene end was trimmed by 4 bases and the J gene end by 1 base; junction bases not matched to a gene: 7. CDR3 bases: TGTGCCAGCAGTTATGGACTAGCGGGGTACCTCCAAGAGACCCAGTACTTC. Its protein product is CASSYGLAGYLQETQYF.

This clonotype has ten or more counts. The rearrangement joins TRBV5-1 to TRBJ2-5; D unresolved. Germline V gene data show CDR1 as SGHRS and CDR2 as YFSETQ. The CDR3 totals 16 residues. V gave up 1 base and J gave up 5 bases, with 18 bases separating them. The CDR3 nucleotides read TGCGCCAGCAGCTTGTTCGGGTACGACGTGGCGGAGACCCAGTACTTC. Translation: CASSLFGYDVAETQYF.

The CDR3 DNA is TGTGCCAGCAGCTTAGGTGGAGCTAGGGTCTATGGCTACACCTTC. It yields the protein CASSLGGARVYGYTF. The chain recombines TRBV7-9 with TRBJ1-2; D uncertain. The CDR3 is 15 residues long. V gave up 1 base and J gave up 4 bases, with 13 bases separating them. Germline CDR1 is SEHNR and CDR2 is FQNEAQ (reference sequence).

The chain couples TRBV20-1 to TRBJ1-2; the D gene is possibly TRBD1 (6 bases). V was cut by 2 bases and J by 4 bases, with 23 bases left in between. CDR1 is DFQATT, CDR2 SNEGSKA, per germline (reference sequence). The length of the CDR3 is 17 residues. The CDR3 sequence is CSARSWGQVIRGYGYTF. CDR3 coding DNA: TGCAGTGCTAGATCTTGGGGGCAGGTGATCCGGGGCTATGGCTACACCTTC.

This clonotype was detected ten times or more. The V gene is TRBV7-3, the J gene TRBJ2-3; D is unclear. The CDR3 totals 14 residues. The germline gives CDR1 SGHTA, CDR2 FQGTGA. V was pared by 5 bases and J by 5 bases, with 14 bases between. Here the CDR3 DNA reads TGTGCCAGCAGCCACGCTAGTACAAGAGATACGCAGTATTTT. Translated, it gives CASSHASTRDTQYF.

CDR3 DNA sequence: TGTGCCACCCTTCGTCGAACAACTCAAGGCTACGAGCAGTACGTC. Translated: CATLRRTTQGYEQYV. The chain combines TRBV2 with TRBJ2-7, with D unclear. The V gene's germline CDR1 is SNHLY and CDR2 FYNNEI. The V gene lost 10 bases and the J gene lost 3 bases, with 22 bases spanning the gap. The CDR3 is 15 residues long.

This clonotype was seen a few times. The chain combines TRBV6-1 with TRBJ1-3; D is uncertain. With 3 bases removed from V and 0 bases from J, the gap between germline ends came to 9 bases. This CDR3 has 15 amino acids. CDR1 MNHNS and CDR2 SASEGT come from the germline V gene. The CDR3: CASSEHRYSGNTIYF. The CDR3 DNA follows: TGTGCCAGCAGTGAGCACCGATACTCTGGAAACACCATATATTTT.

This clonotype was recorded at least ten times. The chain carries TRBV12-3 or TRBV12-4 and TRBJ1-5; 10 bases line up with TRBD1. V trimming: 6 bases; J trimming: 4 bases; junction bases outside the gene matches: 6. The CDR3 consists of 15 residues. CDR3 nucleotides: TGTGCCAGCAGCCTGACAGGGGGCCCTAATCAGCCCCAGCATTTT. It yields the protein CASSLTGGPNQPQHF.

This clonotype was observed a handful of times. The chain recombines TRBV27 with TRBJ2-2; D is tentatively TRBD1 or TRBD2 (6 bases each). From germline, CDR1 is MNHEY and CDR2 SMNVEV (reference sequence). The V end lost 1 base, the J end lost 6 bases, and 9 bases lay between the germline ends. The CDR3 loop spans 14 amino acids. The CDR3 DNA is TGTGCCAGCAGTTTATGGGGGGCATCCGGGGAGCTGTTTTTT. Translation: CASSLWGASGELFF.

In its sample, this clonotype was seen many times. The V gene is TRBV6-2 or TRBV6-3, the J gene TRBJ2-7, with D hard to call. The CDR3 is 15 amino acids. Germline values: CDR1 MNHEY, CDR2 SVGEGT. V lost 0 bases and J 5 bases, leaving 14 bases between the germline ends. The CDR3, as DNA: TGTGCCAGCAGTTACTCCGACCCACCTGACCACGAGCAGTACTTC. Translation gives CASSYSDPPDHEQYF.

This clonotype was seen many times. This chain links TRBV4-1 with TRBJ1-1, with D maybe TRBD1 (5 bases). Germline-derived CDR1 and CDR2 are MGHRA and YSYEKL. CDR3 length: 19 amino acids. The V and J ends lost 0 bases and 0 bases respectively, with 20 bases between them. CDR3 sequence: CASSQEDLTGTGLNTEAFF. The CDR3 nucleotides are TGCGCCAGCAGCCAAGAAGATCTTACCGGAACAGGTTTGAACACTGAAGCTTTCTTT.

The rearrangement uses TRBV3-1 and TRBJ2-2; perhaps D is TRBD1 or TRBD2 (6 bases each). Trimming took off 7 bases at V and 6 bases at J, with 12 bases between the two ends. The CDR3 contains 13 residues. Germline lookup yields CDR1 LGHDT and CDR2 YNNKEL (reference sequence). The CDR3 DNA sequence: TGTGCCAGCACACAGGGACTCGCCGGGGAGCTGTTTTTT. Amino acid sequence: CASTQGLAGELFF.